These 2 T cell receptor beta chains were all obtained from the same sample, sequenced in a study of technical replicates of blood from several donors. TCRdb's copy holds only in-frame clones and misses some; the assay was immunoSEQ multiplex PCR. This sample has tens of thousands of clones, with approximately 95% found just once. Sequencing used T cells isolated from PBMCs. All receptors derive from a human donor in good health.

The chain couples TRBV7-8 to TRBJ1-1, with TRBD1 as a possible D gene (5 bases). V gave up 3 bases and J gave up 7 bases, with 12 bases separating them. The CDR3 contains 13 residues. Germline V CDR1 and CDR2: SGHVS, FQNEAQ. In nucleotides, the CDR3 is TGTGCCAGCAGCTTTAGTTGGGACTATGAAGCTTTCTTT. Its protein is CASSFSWDYEAFF.

The CDR3 DNA follows: TGTGCCAGCAGCTTAGGGACTACGGAGACCCAGTACTTC. It specifies CASSLGTTETQYF. The rearrangement joins TRBV7-3 to TRBJ2-5, with 7 bases lining up with TRBD2. With 2 bases clipped from V and 5 bases from J, the junction kept 2 bases outside the gene matches. CDR3 length: 13 amino acids. Per the germline V gene, CDR1 is SGHTA and CDR2 is FQGTGA. Using reference TRBV7-3 and TRBJ2-5 for the parts outside the CDR3, the full variable domain is GAGVSQTPSNKVTEKGKYVELRCDPISGHTALYWYRQSLGQGPEFLIYFQGTGAADDSGLPNDRFFAVRPEGSVSTLKIQRTERGDSAVYLCASSLGTTETQYFGPGTRLLVL.